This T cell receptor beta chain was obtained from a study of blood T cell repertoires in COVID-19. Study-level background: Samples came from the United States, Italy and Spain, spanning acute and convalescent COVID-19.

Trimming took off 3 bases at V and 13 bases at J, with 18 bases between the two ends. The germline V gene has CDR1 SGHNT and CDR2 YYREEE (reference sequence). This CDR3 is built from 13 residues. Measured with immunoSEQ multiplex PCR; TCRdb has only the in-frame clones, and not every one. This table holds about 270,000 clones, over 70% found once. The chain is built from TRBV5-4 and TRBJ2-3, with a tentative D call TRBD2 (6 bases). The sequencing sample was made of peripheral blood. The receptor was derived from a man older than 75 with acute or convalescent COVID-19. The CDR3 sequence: CASSWLGGKLKYF. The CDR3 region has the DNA TGTGCCAGCAGCTGGCTTGGGGGGAAGCTAAAGTATTTT.